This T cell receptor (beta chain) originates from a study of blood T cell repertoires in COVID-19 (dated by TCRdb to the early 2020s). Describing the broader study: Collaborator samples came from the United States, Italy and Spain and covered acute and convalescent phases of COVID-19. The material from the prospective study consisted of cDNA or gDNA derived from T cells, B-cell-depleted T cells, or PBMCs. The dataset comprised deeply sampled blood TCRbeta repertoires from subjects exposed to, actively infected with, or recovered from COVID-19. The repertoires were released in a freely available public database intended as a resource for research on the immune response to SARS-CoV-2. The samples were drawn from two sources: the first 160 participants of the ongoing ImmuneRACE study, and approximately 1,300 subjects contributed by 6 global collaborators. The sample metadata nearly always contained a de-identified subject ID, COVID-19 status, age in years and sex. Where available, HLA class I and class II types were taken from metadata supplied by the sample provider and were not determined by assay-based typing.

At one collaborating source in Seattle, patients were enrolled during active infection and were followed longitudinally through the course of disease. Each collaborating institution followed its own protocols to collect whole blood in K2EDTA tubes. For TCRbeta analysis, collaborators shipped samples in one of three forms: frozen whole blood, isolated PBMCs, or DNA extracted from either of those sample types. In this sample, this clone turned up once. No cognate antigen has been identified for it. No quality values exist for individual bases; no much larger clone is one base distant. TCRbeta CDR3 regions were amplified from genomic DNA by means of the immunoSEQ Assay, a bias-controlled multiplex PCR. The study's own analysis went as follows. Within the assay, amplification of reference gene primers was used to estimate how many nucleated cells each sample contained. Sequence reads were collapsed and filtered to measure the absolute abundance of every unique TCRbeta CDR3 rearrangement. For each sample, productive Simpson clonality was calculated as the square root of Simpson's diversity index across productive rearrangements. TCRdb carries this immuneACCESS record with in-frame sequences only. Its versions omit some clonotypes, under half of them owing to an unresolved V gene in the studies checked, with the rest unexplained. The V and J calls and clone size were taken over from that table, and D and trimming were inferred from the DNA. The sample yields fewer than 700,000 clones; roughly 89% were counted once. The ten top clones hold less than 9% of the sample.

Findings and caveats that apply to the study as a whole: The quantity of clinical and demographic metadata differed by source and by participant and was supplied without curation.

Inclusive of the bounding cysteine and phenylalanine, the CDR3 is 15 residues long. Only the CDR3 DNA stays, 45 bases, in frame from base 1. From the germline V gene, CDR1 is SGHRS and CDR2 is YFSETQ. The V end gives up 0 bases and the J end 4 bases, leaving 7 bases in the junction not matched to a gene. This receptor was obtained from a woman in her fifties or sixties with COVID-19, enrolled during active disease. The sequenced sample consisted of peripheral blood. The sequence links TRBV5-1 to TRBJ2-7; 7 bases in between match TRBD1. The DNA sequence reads TGCGCCAGCAGCTTGGGGGACAGCCAGAGGTACGAGCAGTACTTC. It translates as CASSLGDSQRYEQYF. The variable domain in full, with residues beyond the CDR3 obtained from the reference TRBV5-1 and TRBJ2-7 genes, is KAGVTQTPRYLIKTRGQQVTLSCSPISGHRSVSWYQQTPGQGLQFLFEYFSETQRNKGNFPGRFSGRQFSNSRSEMNVSTLELGDSALYLCASSLGDSQRYEQYFGPGTRLTVT.